This T cell receptor (beta chain) stems from a study of blood T cell repertoires in COVID-19. Looking at the study overall: Some COVID-19 samples were acute and others convalescent; all came from the United States, Italy and Spain.

CDR1 and CDR2 from the germline V gene are MNHEY and SVGAGI. The germline V and J ends were trimmed by 3 bases and 2 bases, with 12 bases remaining between them. The CDR3 extends over 15 amino acids. The authors' processing: It was from reference gene primer amplification that nucleated cell counts were estimated. The protocol was immunoSEQ multiplex PCR, while the TCRdb copy is restricted to in-frame clones and leaves out a portion. V and J calls plus clone size are reproduced from that table; the DNA served to infer D and trimming. The sample has just under 65,000 clones; about 70% are singletons. This TCR came from a human donor in a cohort sampled during active COVID-19. This sequence joins TRBV6-5 and TRBJ2-3; a weak D match, TRBD1 (6 bases). Sequencing was performed on peripheral blood. CDR3 coding DNA: TGTGCCAGCAGTTATGGGGGACACTACACAGATACGCAGTATTTT. It encodes CASSYGGHYTDTQYF.